This TCR beta chain is from a study of CD8+ T cells in alopecia areata. Study details: Tofacitinib administration to treated patients was oral, at 5 to 10 mg twice daily.

Points from the study as a whole: The study found TCR sharing across patients less clear than in mice, possibly for HLA reasons.

The V and J ends lost 3 bases and 3 bases respectively, with 8 bases between them. The CDR3 contains 13 residues. Per germline, CDR1 MNHEY and CDR2 SMNVEV (reference sequence). Of note for this clone: The antigen remains undetermined.

RNA extraction and reverse transcription yielded cDNA as sequencing template. Profiling relied on immunoSEQ multiplex PCR, and the TCRdb table lists in-frame clones only, not all of them. The sample has approximately 180,000 clones, approximately 70% seen once. The receptor was derived from a human donor with alopecia areata. The chain is built from TRBV27 and TRBJ2-5; no firm D call. The sequenced sample was CD8+ T cells sorted from blood, obtained at week 0. The CDR3 is CASSFTAKETQYF. The CDR3 nucleotides read TGTGCCAGCAGTTTCACAGCCAAAGAGACCCAGTACTTC.